The TCR beta chain described here comes from a study of blood T cell repertoires in COVID-19. Looking at the study overall: Acute-phase and convalescent COVID-19 samples originated in the United States, Italy and Spain. T cells, B-cell-depleted T cells, or PBMCs provided the cDNA or gDNA that served as material.

The CDR3 is made up of 17 amino acids. The germline CDR1 and CDR2 sequences are SGDLS and YYNGEE. The V end was cut by 0 bases, the J end by 0 bases, with 14 bases between. Original handling: The assay estimated nucleated cells by amplifying reference gene primers. The assay was immunoSEQ multiplex PCR, and TCRdb's table has in-frame clones only and misses some. The D gene and trimming were derived from the DNA, and the V and J assignments and clone size from that table. In the table there are around 80,000 clones, approximately 78% of which are singletons. This receptor was taken from an elderly woman with active or convalescent COVID-19. V gene TRBV9 combines with J gene TRBJ2-3; weak D call: TRBD2 (6 bases). The sample was peripheral blood. The CDR3 DNA follows: TGTGCCAGCAGCGTAGGGGGTAGCGGCACTAGCACAGATACGCAGTATTTT. Residues: CASSVGGSGTSTDTQYF.